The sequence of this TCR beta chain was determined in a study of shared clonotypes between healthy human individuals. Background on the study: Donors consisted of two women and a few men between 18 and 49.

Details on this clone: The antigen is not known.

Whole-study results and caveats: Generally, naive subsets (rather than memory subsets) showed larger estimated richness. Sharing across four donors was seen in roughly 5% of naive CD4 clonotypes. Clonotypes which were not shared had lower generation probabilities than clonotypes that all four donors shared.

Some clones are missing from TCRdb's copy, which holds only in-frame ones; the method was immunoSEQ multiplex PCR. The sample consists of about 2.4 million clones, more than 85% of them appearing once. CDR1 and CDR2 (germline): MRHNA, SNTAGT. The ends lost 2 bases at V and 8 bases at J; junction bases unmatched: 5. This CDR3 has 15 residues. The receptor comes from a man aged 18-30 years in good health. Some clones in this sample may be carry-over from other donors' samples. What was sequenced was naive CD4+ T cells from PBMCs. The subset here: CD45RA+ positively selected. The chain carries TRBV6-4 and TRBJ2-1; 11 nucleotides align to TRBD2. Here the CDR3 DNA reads TGTGCCAGCAGTGACCCGACTAGCGGGACCCATGAGCAGTTCTTC. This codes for CASSDPTSGTHEQFF.